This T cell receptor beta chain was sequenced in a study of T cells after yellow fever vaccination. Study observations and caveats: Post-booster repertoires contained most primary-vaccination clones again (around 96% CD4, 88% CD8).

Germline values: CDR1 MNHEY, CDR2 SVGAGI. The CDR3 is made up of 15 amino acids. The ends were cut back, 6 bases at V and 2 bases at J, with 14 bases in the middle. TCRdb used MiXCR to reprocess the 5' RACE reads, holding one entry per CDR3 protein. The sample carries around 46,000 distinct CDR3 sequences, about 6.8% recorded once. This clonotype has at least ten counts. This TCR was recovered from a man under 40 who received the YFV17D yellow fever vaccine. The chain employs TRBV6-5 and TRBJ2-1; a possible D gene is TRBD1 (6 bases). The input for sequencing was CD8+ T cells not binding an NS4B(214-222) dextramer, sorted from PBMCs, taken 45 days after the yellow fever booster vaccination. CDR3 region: CASSQRGSPYNEQFF. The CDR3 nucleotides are TGTGCCAGCAGCCAGAGGGGGAGTCCCTACAATGAGCAGTTCTTC.